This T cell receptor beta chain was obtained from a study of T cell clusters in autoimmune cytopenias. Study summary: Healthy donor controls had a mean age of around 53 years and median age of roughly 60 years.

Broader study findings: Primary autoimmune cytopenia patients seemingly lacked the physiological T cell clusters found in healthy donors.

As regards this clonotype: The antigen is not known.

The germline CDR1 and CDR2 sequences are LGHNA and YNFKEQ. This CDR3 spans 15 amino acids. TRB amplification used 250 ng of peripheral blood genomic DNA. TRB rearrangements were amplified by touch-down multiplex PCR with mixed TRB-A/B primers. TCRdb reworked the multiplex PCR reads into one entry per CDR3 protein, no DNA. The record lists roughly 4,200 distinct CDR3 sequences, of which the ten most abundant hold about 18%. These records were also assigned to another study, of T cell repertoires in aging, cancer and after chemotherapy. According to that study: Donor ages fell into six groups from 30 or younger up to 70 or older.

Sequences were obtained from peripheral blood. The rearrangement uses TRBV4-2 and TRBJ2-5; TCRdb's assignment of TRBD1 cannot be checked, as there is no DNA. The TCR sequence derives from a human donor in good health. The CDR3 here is CASSQAGTGGETQYF.